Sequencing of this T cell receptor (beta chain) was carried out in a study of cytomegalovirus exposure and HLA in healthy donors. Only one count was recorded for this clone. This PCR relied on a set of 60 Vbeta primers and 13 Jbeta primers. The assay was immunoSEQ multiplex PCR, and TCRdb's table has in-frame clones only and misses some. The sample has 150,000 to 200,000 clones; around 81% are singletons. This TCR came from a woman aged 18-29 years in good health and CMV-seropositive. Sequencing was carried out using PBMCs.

This chain's CDR3 is CASSGVSGTGNTGELFF. CDR3 sequence (DNA): TGTGCCAGCAGCGGAGTTTCCGGGACAGGGAACACCGGGGAGCTGTTTTTT. This chain links TRBV9 with TRBJ2-2, with 8 bases aligning to TRBD1. This CDR3 is built from 17 residues. With V trimmed by 3 bases and J by 1 base, 8 bases remained unmatched. The germline V gene encodes CDR1 SGDLS and CDR2 YYNGEE.